This TCR beta chain is from a study of OX40 agonist ivuxolimab in advanced cancers. Study context: Ivuxolimab, which patients received intravenously every 2 weeks, was dosed at 0.01 to 10 mg/kg.

CDR3 length equals 12 residues. V gave up 10 bases and J gave up 0 bases; unmatched junction bases: 3. Germline V CDR1 and CDR2: SGHNT, YENEEA. Of note for this clone: The target antigen is unknown.

The method was immunoSEQ multiplex PCR; TCRdb's version includes in-frame clones alone and lacks a portion of them. The sample records tens of thousands of clones, about nine tenths being singletons. General study findings and limits: Averaging showed that CD8+ T cells had more expanded clones than CD4+ did. CD4+ and CD8+ blood T cells expanded clonally by week 6 at 0.1 to 3.0 mg/kg.

The clonotype was recovered from an adult with an advanced solid tumor such as melanoma, head and neck, liver or kidney cancer. This sequence joins TRBV11-3 and TRBJ2-7; TRBD1 aligns across 7 bases. The sequencing here drew on CD4+ or CD8+ T cells sorted from blood, taken in a trial of the OX40 agonist ivuxolimab. The CDR3 is CATGTDSYEQYF. The CDR3 coding sequence is TGTGCCACCGGGACAGACTCCTACGAGCAGTACTTC.